A single sample gave rise to the 25 T cell receptor beta chains below, sequenced in a study of memory CD4+ T cells and cytomegalovirus serostatus. The sort gate was single viable CD3+CD4+CD8-CD45RO+ cells for memory CD4+ T cells. Clones were read by immunoSEQ multiplex PCR, and TCRdb kept only the in-frame ones, dropping some. The sample shows 65,000 to 95,000 clones, more than 70% of them seen only once. The sequenced sample consisted of memory CD4+ T cells from blood. The receptors shown here come from an adult in good health and CMV-seronegative.

The chain couples TRBV6-1 to TRBJ1-4, with TRBD1 matching over 7 bases. Germline trimming cut 2 bases from V and 3 bases from J; bases unmatched to any gene: 6. Germline V gives CDR1 MNHNS, CDR2 SASEGT. This CDR3 is built from 16 residues. The CDR3 bases are TGTGCCAGCAGTGAACAGACAGGGCACGCTAATGAAAAACTGTTTTTT. Translating it yields CASSEQTGHANEKLFF.

There are a few counts of this clone. The CDR3: CASKPGQNYEQYF. The CDR3 bases are TGTGCCAGCAAGCCGGGACAGAACTACGAGCAGTACTTC. This chain joins TRBV7-2 and TRBJ2-7; the match to TRBD1 covers 7 bases. CDR3 length: 13 residues. CDR1 is SGHTA and CDR2 is FQGNSA in the germline V gene. V was pared by 7 bases and J by 3 bases, with 6 bases of the junction left unmatched. Drawing the rest from reference TRBV7-2 and TRBJ2-7, the complete variable domain is GAGVSQSPSNKVTEKGKDVELRCDPISGHTALYWYRQSLGQGLEFLIYFQGNSAPDKSGLPSDRFSAERTGGSVSTLTIQRTQQEDSAVYLCASKPGQNYEQYFGPGTRLTVT.

The chain joins TRBV30 to TRBJ2-7; the D is unclear. Germline loops: CDR1 GTSNPN, CDR2 SVGIG (reference sequence). V was cut by 3 bases and J by 3 bases, with 21 bases left in between. The CDR3 consists of 16 residues. CDR3 sequence: CAWSVDKAPLFYEQYF. The CDR3 DNA sequence: TGTGCCTGGAGCGTGGATAAGGCCCCGCTCTTCTACGAGCAGTACTTC.

The chain has TRBV30 and TRBJ1-5; TRBD1 aligns across 9 bases. Germline CDR1 reads GTSNPN; CDR2 reads SVGIG (reference sequence). This CDR3 is built from 18 residues. J gave up 3 bases and V 0 bases, and 12 bases lay outside the gene matches. The CDR3 protein is CAWSVRVGTGFYNQPQHF. The CDR3 nucleotides are TGTGCCTGGAGTGTACGAGTCGGGACAGGGTTTTACAATCAGCCCCAGCATTTT.

Notes on this clone: One junction end disagrees with the germline gene, perhaps due to a read error. The chain joins TRBV7-7 to TRBJ1-4, with D tentatively TRBD1 (6 bases). The CDR3 has 15 amino acids. The germline V gene encodes CDR1 SSHAT and CDR2 FNYEAQ (reference sequence). In nucleotides, the CDR3 is TGTGCTAGCAGCTTCCACAGGGTGTTAAGCGAAAAACTGTTTTTT. This sequence encodes CASSFHRVLSEKLFF.

The gene calls are TRBV11-1 and TRBJ2-3, with TRBD2 as a possible D gene (7 bases). Germline CDR1 and CDR2: SGHAT and FQDESV (reference sequence). The CDR3 spans 15 residues. The V end was cut by 3 bases, the J end by 6 bases, with 16 bases between. CDR3: CASSFLRGGGDTQYF. The CDR3 region has the DNA TGTGCCAGCAGCTTTTTAAGGGGGGGCGGTGATACGCAGTATTTT.

This clone has just a few counts. This sequence joins TRBV19 and TRBJ1-3; D possibly corresponds to TRBD1 (5 bases). Germline CDR1 LNHDA, CDR2 SQIVND (reference sequence). V lost 3 bases to trimming and J lost 2 bases, with 14 bases between them. The CDR3 spans 16 residues. The CDR3 here is CASSIIQGTAGNTIYF. CDR3 coding DNA: TGTGCCAGTAGTATTATCCAGGGTACGGCTGGAAACACCATATATTTT.

The genes are TRBV9 and TRBJ2-3; D gene ambiguous. Trimming took off 4 bases at V and 4 bases at J, with 4 bases between the two ends. Germline V gene lookup returns CDR1 SGDLS and CDR2 YYNGEE. There are 11 residues in the CDR3. CDR3 loop: CASSNSDTQYF. CDR3 DNA: TGTGCCAGCAGCAACTCAGATACGCAGTATTTT.

The gene calls are TRBV11-3 and TRBJ1-1; perhaps TRBD1 as D (5 bases). The CDR3 runs 14 residues. V dropped 0 bases and J dropped 11 bases, with 16 bases sitting between them. Germline CDR1 is SGHNT and CDR2 is YENEEA. CDR3 nucleotide sequence: TGTGCCAGCAGCTTAGACAGGGAGGGCCGAATGGCTTTCTTT. Encoded protein: CASSLDREGRMAFF.

This clone was counted a few times. The chain has TRBV10-3 and TRBJ1-1; possibly TRBD1 for D (6 bases). CDR3 size: 12 residues. Germline V gene sequence: CDR1 ENHRY, CDR2 SYGVKD. Trimming removed 9 bases at V and 0 bases at J, with 8 bases between. CDR3 region: CAIQGMNTEAFF. CDR3 in DNA: TGTGCCATTCAGGGGATGAACACTGAAGCTTTCTTT.

The chain combines TRBV7-8 with TRBJ2-2; 9 bases match TRBD1. This CDR3 has 16 amino acids. Germline V gene data show CDR1 as SGHVS and CDR2 as FQNEAQ. The junction had 6 bases not matched to a gene; V was cut back by 4 bases and J by 3 bases. The CDR3 region is CASSSTGQGYTGELFF. DNA for the CDR3: TGTGCCAGCAGCTCAACGGGACAGGGTTACACCGGGGAGCTGTTTTTT. The full variable domain, with the rest looked up from reference TRBV7-8 and TRBJ2-2, is GAGVSQSPRYKVAKRGQDVALRCDPISGHVSLFWYQQALGQGPEFLTYFQNEAQLDKSGLPSDRFFAERPEGSVSTLKIQRTQQEDSAVYLCASSSTGQGYTGELFFGEGSRLTVL.

This clone was observed a single time. The chain has TRBV19 and TRBJ1-4, with 8 bases that match TRBD1. This CDR3 region has 14 residues. V was clipped by 7 bases and J by 6 bases; unmatched bases: 7. Germline lookup yields CDR1 LNHDA and CDR2 SQIVND (reference sequence). CDR3 loop: CASKQGGGDEKLFF. CDR3 in DNA: TGTGCCAGTAAACAGGGGGGTGGTGATGAAAAACTGTTTTTT.

This clone was observed a handful of times. The gene calls are TRBV19 and TRBJ2-1; 14 nucleotides agree with TRBD2. CDR1 is LNHDA and CDR2 is SQIVND in the germline V gene (reference sequence). The CDR3 covers 15 residues. Germline trimming cut 3 bases from V and 6 bases from J; bases unmatched to any gene: 1. The CDR3 is CASSMTSGGANEQFF. For the CDR3, the DNA is TGTGCCAGTAGTATGACTAGCGGGGGGGCCAATGAGCAGTTCTTC.

The chain employs TRBV30 and TRBJ1-2; TRBD1 aligns across 8 bases. This CDR3 has 13 residues. CDR1 is GTSNPN and CDR2 is SVGIG in the germline V gene (reference sequence). The V and J ends lost 3 bases and 3 bases, in that order; junction bases with no gene match: 3. CDR3 residues: CAWSRGRDYGYTF. CDR3 bases: TGTGCCTGGAGCAGGGGGCGCGACTATGGCTACACCTTC. Full variable domain (missing parts from reference TRBV30 and TRBJ1-2): SQTIHQWPATLVQPVGSPLSLECTVEGTSNPNLYWYRQAAGRGLQLLFYSVGIGQISSEVPQNLSASRPQDRQFILSSKKLLLSDSGFYLCAWSRGRDYGYTFGSGTRLTVV.

The V gene is TRBV19, the J gene TRBJ1-1; weak D call: TRBD1 (5 bases). This CDR3 comprises 16 residues. V lost 3 bases, J lost 0 bases, and 14 bases lay in between. Germline-derived CDR1 and CDR2 are LNHDA and SQIVND (reference sequence). CDR3 coding DNA: TGTGCCAGTAGTATTGGGCAGGGAGGTTTGAACACTGAAGCTTTCTTT. It is translated as CASSIGQGGLNTEAFF.

The chain combines TRBV19 with TRBJ1-2; no reliable D call. Germline V gene sequence: CDR1 LNHDA, CDR2 SQIVND (reference sequence). The germline V and J ends were trimmed by 1 base and 2 bases, with 14 bases remaining between them. The CDR3 loop spans 16 amino acids. The CDR3 sequence is CASSIGQVPTNYGYTF. For the CDR3, the DNA is TGTGCCAGTAGTATAGGACAAGTGCCAACCAACTATGGCTACACCTTC.

The chain couples TRBV19 to TRBJ1-6, with 10 nucleotides matching TRBD1. Germline loops: CDR1 LNHDA, CDR2 SQIVND (reference sequence). J was trimmed by 7 bases and V by 6 bases; bases with no gene match: 3. There are 14 residues in the CDR3. CDR3 sequence: CASRSTGGNSPLHF. In DNA, the CDR3 is TGTGCCAGTAGGTCGACAGGGGGCAATTCACCCCTCCACTTT.

The chain has TRBV6-5 and TRBJ1-4, with D possibly being TRBD1 (5 bases). With 0 bases removed from V and 8 bases from J, the gap between germline ends came to 10 bases. CDR3 length: 14 amino acids. Per germline, CDR1 MNHEY and CDR2 SVGAGI. The DNA of the CDR3 is TGTGCCAGCAGTTACTCGGGTCCAGGGGAAAAACTGTTTTTT. It yields the protein CASSYSGPGEKLFF.

This clone was seen just once. The rearrangement joins TRBV29-1 to TRBJ1-2, with D maybe TRBD1 (6 bases). This CDR3 is 12 amino acids long. V lost 3 bases to trimming and J lost 6 bases, with 11 bases between them. Germline CDR1 reads SQVTM; CDR2 reads ANQGSEA. The CDR3 protein is CSVEKQGHGYTF. CDR3 DNA sequence: TGCAGCGTTGAGAAACAGGGACATGGCTACACCTTC.

For the CDR3, the DNA is TGTGCCAGCAGCGTCAGCCCGGGACCTGAAGCTTTCTTT. Its protein is CASSVSPGPEAFF. The chain combines TRBV7-2 with TRBJ1-1; TRBD1 might be the D (5 bases). This CDR3 is 13 amino acids long. The V and J ends lost 5 bases and 6 bases respectively, with 13 bases between them. CDR1 and CDR2 (germline): SGHTA, FQGNSA.

This chain uses TRBV30 with TRBJ1-5, with D unclear. The CDR3 totals 13 residues. Germline CDR1 is GTSNPN and CDR2 is SVGIG (reference sequence). V was trimmed by 3 bases and J by 2 bases, leaving 8 bases between them. The CDR3 nucleotides read TGTGCCTGGAGGGAAGCGGGCAATCAGCCCCAGCATTTT. This translates into CAWREAGNQPQHF.

This clone was seen a few times. V and J are TRBV29-1 and TRBJ2-3; D gene ambiguous. The germline V gene has CDR1 SQVTM and CDR2 ANQGSEA. Trimming stripped 4 bases from V and 2 bases from J, with 10 bases between. This CDR3 region has 13 residues. CDR3 DNA: TGCAGCGTTGGTGGTGCACCCACAGATACGCAGTATTTT. This encodes CSVGGAPTDTQYF.

CDR3 in DNA: TGTGCCAGCAGCCTCGGGTCAGGGGGCAATCAGCCCCAGCATTTT. This sequence encodes CASSLGSGGNQPQHF. V and J are TRBV7-9 and TRBJ1-5, with D tentatively TRBD1 (6 bases). V shed 5 bases and J shed 2 bases, with 13 bases lying between them. The CDR3 covers 15 residues. In germline, CDR1 is SEHNR, CDR2 FQNEAQ (reference sequence). The variable domain in full, completed from reference TRBV7-9 and TRBJ1-5, reads DTGVSQNPRHKITKRGQNVTFRCDPISEHNRLYWYRQTLGQGPEFLTYFQNEAQLEKSRLLSDRFSAERPKGSFSTLEIQRTEQGDSAMYLCASSLGSGGNQPQHFGDGTRLSIL.

The V call is TRBV5-1, the J call TRBJ1-4, with 7 bases that match TRBD1. In germline, CDR1 is SGHRS, CDR2 YFSETQ. Trimming cost V 0 bases and J 8 bases; bases outside gene matches: 4. This CDR3 has 14 amino acids. This CDR3 reads CASSLAQGREKLFF. Written as DNA, the CDR3 is TGCGCCAGCAGCTTGGCACAGGGGAGGGAAAAACTGTTTTTT.

V and J are TRBV6-5 and TRBJ1-1; a weak D match, TRBD1 (5 bases). The CDR3 is made up of 13 amino acids. From germline, CDR1 is MNHEY and CDR2 SVGAGI. The V gene lost 6 bases and the J gene lost 1 base, with 9 bases spanning the gap. The CDR3: CASSPTANTEAFF. DNA of the CDR3: TGTGCCAGCAGCCCGACAGCGAACACTGAAGCTTTCTTT.